This T cell receptor (beta chain) was identified during a study of cytomegalovirus exposure and HLA in healthy donors. The PCR used 60 Vbeta and 13 Jbeta primers. Only in-frame clones appear in the TCRdb table, and some are missing; sequencing was by immunoSEQ multiplex PCR. The table records 100,000 to 150,000 clones, around 80% of them present only once. This clone was recorded once. The CDR3 length is 16 residues. Germline V gives CDR1 SEHNR, CDR2 FQNEAQ (reference sequence). The ends were cut back, 4 bases at V and 9 bases at J, with 22 bases in the middle. The sequence was obtained from a woman aged 55 to 70 in good health and CMV-seropositive. The gene calls are TRBV7-9 and TRBJ1-5, with D perhaps matching TRBD1 (5 bases). Sample: PBMCs. The CDR3 sequence is CASSSTDALGGRPQHF. The CDR3 region has the DNA TGTGCCAGCAGCTCGACAGACGCCCTGGGGGGTCGGCCCCAGCATTTT.